This TCR delta chain comes out of a study of gamma-delta T cells after stem cell transplantation. Germline V lookup: CDR1 TSWWSYY, CDR2 QGS. CDR3 size: 16 residues. Between the trimmed V and J ends, which lost 2 bases and 4 bases, there was a span of 17 bases. TCRdb ran CATT on the RT-PCR reads. This sample has around 800 delta-chain clones; approximately 16% occur once, and the top ten carry less than 75%. The table lists this clone with a few counts. Other DNA sequences in the same sample also yield this CDR3. Sequencing was carried out using gamma-delta T cells. The TCR sequence derives from a human donor. It is not recorded whose cells these are; they may come from a transplant donor. The rearrangement links TRDV1 to TRDJ1; D is unclear. CDR3 sequence reads: CALGENRHLEVDKLIF. The CDR3 DNA reads as TGTGCTCTTGGGGAAAACCGTCACCTAGAAGTCGATAAACTCATCTTT.